This T cell receptor (beta chain) was found in a study of control samples from healthy donors and cancer patients. Profiled with immunoSEQ multiplex PCR; TCRdb holds only in-frame clones, not every one. This table has roughly 86,000 clones, about nine tenths appearing once. Per germline, CDR1 SGHKS and CDR2 YYEKEE (reference sequence). The CDR3 length is 19 residues. Trimming shortened V by 3 bases and J by 0 bases, and 24 bases separated the two germline ends. The V gene is TRBV5-5, the J gene TRBJ2-5; D not resolved. The sample was blood. The source is a man aged 25 to 40 in good health. For the CDR3, the DNA is TGTGCCAGCAGCTCTTTTAGCCCCGGGCCCCCGTTAGACCAAGAGACCCAGTACTTC. This gives the protein CASSSFSPGPPLDQETQYF.